Presented here are 19 T cell receptor beta chains from one specimen sequenced in a study of shared clonotypes between healthy human individuals. Sequencing used immunoSEQ multiplex PCR; TCRdb keeps in-frame clones, though not all of them. The table has about 480,000 clones, roughly 79% seen once. Sequenced sample: PBMCs. Every receptor here comes from a woman aged 40 to 49 in good health. Some clones in this sample may be carry-over from other donors' samples.

This clone has a single count. The V call is TRBV28, the J call TRBJ1-5; TRBD1 might be the D (5 bases). Deletions cut 8 bases from V and 1 base from J, with 12 bases between. CDR3 length: 14 residues. Looked up from germline, CDR1 is MDHEN and CDR2 is SYDVKM. The CDR3 sequence: CASGVGGSNQPQHF. CDR3 DNA: TGTGCCAGCGGGGTTGGGGGGAGCAATCAGCCCCAGCATTTT.

This chain links TRBV6-1 with TRBJ2-2; D remains unclear. Trimming took off 7 bases at V and 2 bases at J, with 5 bases between the two ends. The CDR3 loop spans 12 amino acids. Germline V lookup: CDR1 MNHNS, CDR2 SASEGT. The CDR3 loop is CASNGNTGELFF. The DNA for the CDR3 is TGTGCCAGCAACGGCAACACCGGGGAGCTGTTTTTT.

The chain has TRBV7-8 and TRBJ2-1; possible D gene TRBD1, 5 bases. The CDR3 runs 15 residues. Between the trimmed V and J ends, which lost 3 bases and 8 bases, there was a span of 17 bases. The germline gives CDR1 SGHVS, CDR2 FQNEAQ. The CDR3 DNA reads as TGTGCCAGCAGCTTCCGCCAGGGCCCCTTGGATGAGCAGTTCTTC. It is translated as CASSFRQGPLDEQFF.

This chain links TRBV5-1 with TRBJ2-7; D is perhaps TRBD1 or TRBD2 (6 bases each). Germline assignment: CDR1 SGHRS and CDR2 YFSETQ. This CDR3 spans 14 amino acids. The V and J ends lost 0 bases and 6 bases respectively, with 13 bases between them. This CDR3 is CASSLGPRGGEQYF. CDR3 DNA: TGCGCCAGCAGCTTGGGGCCCAGGGGAGGCGAGCAGTACTTC. Variable domain in full (rest from reference TRBV5-1 and TRBJ2-7): KAGVTQTPRYLIKTRGQQVTLSCSPISGHRSVSWYQQTPGQGLQFLFEYFSETQRNKGNFPGRFSGRQFSNSRSEMNVSTLELGDSALYLCASSLGPRGGEQYFGPGTRLTVT.

The CDR3 sequence is CASSLYGTYEQYF. DNA for the CDR3: TGCGCCAGCAGCTTGTATGGAACCTACGAGCAGTACTTC. The chain carries TRBV5-1 and TRBJ2-5; D gene uncertain. The end of the DNA aligns better with TRBJ2-7, so the J call may be wrong. The length of the CDR3 is 13 residues. Germline CDR1 reads SGHRS; CDR2 reads YFSETQ.

The genes are TRBV4-3 and TRBJ2-4, with D possibly called TRBD1 or TRBD2 (5 bases each). CDR3 length: 14 residues. Trimming stripped 4 bases from V and 6 bases from J, with 13 bases between. In germline, CDR1 is LGHNA, CDR2 YSLEER. CDR3 DNA: TGCGCCAGCAGCCCCCGAGATGGGGGAAACATTCAGTACTTC. Translation: CASSPRDGGNIQYF.

This chain joins TRBV2 and TRBJ1-2; no definite D call. CDR1 SNHLY and CDR2 FYNNEI come from the germline V gene. V lost 7 bases to trimming and J lost 3 bases, with 9 bases between them. The CDR3 has 12 amino acids. The CDR3 bases are TGTGCCAGCACTGACAACTACTATGGCTACACCTTC. It yields the protein CASTDNYYGYTF.

The CDR3 coding sequence is TGTGCCAGCAGTTCCCTCGTGACGGGCACAGATACGCAGTATTTT. Protein product: CASSSLVTGTDTQYF. The chain links TRBV28 to TRBJ2-3; D is ambiguous. This CDR3 contains 15 residues. V gave up 4 bases and J gave up 1 base, with 12 bases separating them. Germline values: CDR1 MDHEN, CDR2 SYDVKM. Drawing the rest from reference TRBV28 and TRBJ2-3, the complete variable domain is DVKVTQSSRYLVKRTGEKVFLECVQDMDHENMFWYRQDPGLGLRLIYFSYDVKMKEKGDIPEGYSVSREKKERFSLILESASTNQTSMYLCASSSLVTGTDTQYFGPGTRLTVL.

On this clone itself: At the DNA level, this CDR3 is encoded by other sequences in the same sample as well. The V call is TRBV5-1, the J call TRBJ1-1, with D perhaps matching TRBD1 (6 bases). V lost 4 bases to trimming and J lost 2 bases, with 9 bases between them. CDR3 length: 13 residues. The V gene's germline CDR1 is SGHRS and CDR2 YFSETQ. CDR3 sequence reads: CASSEQGNTEAFF. CDR3 nucleotide sequence: TGCGCCAGCAGCGAACAGGGAAACACTGAAGCTTTCTTT.

The chain couples TRBV30 to TRBJ2-3; TRBD2 matches 7 bases. The germline CDR1 and CDR2 sequences are GTSNPN and SVGIG (reference sequence). After removal of 2 bases from V and 5 bases from J, the junction contained 7 bases not matched to a gene. The CDR3 runs 14 residues. For the CDR3, the DNA is TGTGCCTGGAGTATGGGGGAGGGCCAAGATACGCAGTATTTT. This codes for CAWSMGEGQDTQYF.

The gene calls are TRBV30 and TRBJ2-7; 7 nucleotides align to TRBD1. The length of the CDR3 is 15 residues. The germline V gene has CDR1 GTSNPN and CDR2 SVGIG (reference sequence). With V trimmed by 3 bases and J by 0 bases, 8 bases remained unmatched. The CDR3 DNA sequence: TGTGCCTGGAGATCTGGGACAGACAGCTCCTACGAGCAGTACTTC. It translates to CAWRSGTDSSYEQYF. The variable domain in full, with the rest retrieved from reference TRBV30 and TRBJ2-7, is SQTIHQWPATLVQPVGSPLSLECTVEGTSNPNLYWYRQAAGRGLQLLFYSVGIGQISSEVPQNLSASRPQDRQFILSSKKLLLSDSGFYLCAWRSGTDSSYEQYFGPGTRLTVT.

This sequence joins TRBV30 and TRBJ1-2, with a tentative D call TRBD1 (5 bases). Germline loops: CDR1 GTSNPN, CDR2 SVGIG (reference sequence). V lost 3 bases to trimming and J lost 2 bases, with 10 bases between them. The CDR3 spans 13 residues. The CDR3 protein is CAWRANRNYGYTF. The CDR3 nucleotides are TGTGCCTGGAGAGCGAACAGGAACTATGGCTACACCTTC.

This clone was counted a single time. This chain uses TRBV6-6 with TRBJ1-2; D uncertain. V dropped 6 bases and J dropped 7 bases, with 12 bases sitting between them. CDR1 is MNHNY and CDR2 is SVGAGI in the germline V gene (reference sequence). The CDR3 extends over 12 amino acids. CDR3 sequence reads: CASRTPDAGYTF. CDR3 coding DNA: TGTGCCAGCAGGACCCCGGATGCTGGCTACACCTTC.

The chain couples TRBV6-6 to TRBJ2-5, with 7 positions matching TRBD1. Germline trimming cut 4 bases from V and 2 bases from J; bases unmatched to any gene: 4. The CDR3 spans 14 residues. Germline-derived CDR1 and CDR2 are MNHNY and SVGAGI (reference sequence). CDR3 sequence reads: CASSFGTAQETQYF. DNA for the CDR3: TGTGCCAGCAGTTTCGGGACAGCTCAAGAGACCCAGTACTTC.

The genes are TRBV11-2 and TRBJ2-7; 9 bases are shared with TRBD1. J was trimmed by 4 bases and V by 5 bases; bases with no gene match: 6. The CDR3 contains 14 residues. Germline CDR1 SGHAT, CDR2 FQNNGV. The DNA for the CDR3 is TGTGCCAGCAGCCTACGGACAGGGGCGTACGAGCAGTACTTC. Its protein product is CASSLRTGAYEQYF. Based on the CDR3 plus reference TRBV11-2 and TRBJ2-7, the full variable domain is EAGVAQSPRYKIIEKRQSVAFWCNPISGHATLYWYQQILGQGPKLLIQFQNNGVVDDSQLPKDRFSAERLKGVDSTLKIQPAKLEDSAVYLCASSLRTGAYEQYFGPGTRLTVT.

The V gene is TRBV6-1, the J gene TRBJ1-3, with 10 nucleotides matching TRBD1. Germline V gene lookup returns CDR1 MNHNS and CDR2 SASEGT. V was pared by 4 bases and J by 8 bases, with 5 bases of the junction left unmatched. This CDR3 spans 14 amino acids. CDR3 in amino acids: CASSGTGQGHTIYF. The CDR3 coding sequence is TGTGCCAGCAGTGGCACGGGACAGGGGCACACCATATATTTT.

This clone showed up just a few times. One end of the junction varies from germline; a read error may be responsible. The chain employs TRBV7-7 and TRBJ2-2; a weak D match, TRBD1 (5 bases). Germline V gene lookup returns CDR1 SSHAT and CDR2 FNYEAQ (reference sequence). The CDR3 is 14 residues long. CDR3 nucleotides: TGTGCTAGCAGCGTAGACAGAGCCGCCGGGGAGCTGTTTTTT. Translation: CASSVDRAAGELFF.

The V call is TRBV6-6, the J call TRBJ1-2; D may be TRBD1 (6 bases). Germline assignment: CDR1 MNHNY and CDR2 SVGAGI (reference sequence). The CDR3 is 16 residues long. V was clipped by 0 bases and J by 1 base, with 12 bases between them. The CDR3 reads CASSYSSDRSNYGYTF. The CDR3 nucleotides read TGTGCCAGCAGTTACTCGAGTGACAGGAGTAACTATGGCTACACCTTC.

This clone occurred a few times. The V gene is TRBV11-2, the J gene TRBJ1-1; 8 nucleotides agree with TRBD1. V lost 8 bases and J lost 1; bases outside the gene matches: 3. Germline loops: CDR1 SGHAT, CDR2 FQNNGV. The CDR3 extends over 13 amino acids. CDR3 coding DNA: TGTGCCAGCGCAGGGGGCCCGAACACTGAAGCTTTCTTT. It encodes CASAGGPNTEAFF.